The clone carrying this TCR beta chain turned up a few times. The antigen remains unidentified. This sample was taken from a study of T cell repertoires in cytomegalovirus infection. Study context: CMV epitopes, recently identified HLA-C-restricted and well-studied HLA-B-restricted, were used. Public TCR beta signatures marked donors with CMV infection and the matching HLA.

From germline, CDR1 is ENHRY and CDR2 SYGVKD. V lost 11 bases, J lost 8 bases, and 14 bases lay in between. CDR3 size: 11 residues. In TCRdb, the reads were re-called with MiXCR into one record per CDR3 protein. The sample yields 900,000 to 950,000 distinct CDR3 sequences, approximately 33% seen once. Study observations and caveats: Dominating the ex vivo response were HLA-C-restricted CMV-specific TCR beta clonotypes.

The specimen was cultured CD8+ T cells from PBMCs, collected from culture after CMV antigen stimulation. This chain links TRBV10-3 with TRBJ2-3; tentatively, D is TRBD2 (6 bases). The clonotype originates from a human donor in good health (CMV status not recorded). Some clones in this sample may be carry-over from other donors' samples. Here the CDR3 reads CAALFGSTQYF. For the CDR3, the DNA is TGTGCCGCCCTTTTCGGGAGTACGCAGTATTTT.